These 16 T cell receptor beta chains came from one sample sequenced in a study of breast tumors, draining lymph nodes, adjacent tissues. One entry per CDR3 protein, called by TCRdb with MiXCR from the multiplex PCR reads. This sample has 130,000 or so distinct CDR3 sequences, with approximately 22% found just once. Axillary draining lymph nodes of breast cancer patients supplied the node samples. What was sequenced was axillary lymph node tissue. These receptors all come from a female donor with breast cancer. Some clones in this sample may be carry-over from other donors' samples.

Many counts were recorded for this clonotype. This chain joins TRBV20-1 and TRBJ2-3, with a weak D call TRBD2 (6 bases). The CDR3 is 14 residues long. V was shortened by 6 bases and J by 0 bases, with 13 bases between the two germline ends. The germline V gene encodes CDR1 DFQATT and CDR2 SNEGSKA (reference sequence). DNA for the CDR3: TGCAGTGCCCAGAGGCGGGAAAGCACAGATACGCAGTATTTT. This translates into CSAQRRESTDTQYF.

In this sample, this clonotype turned up many times. This chain connects TRBV6-5 to TRBJ2-2, with no clear D. In germline, CDR1 is MNHEY, CDR2 SVGAGI. The CDR3 consists of 14 residues. Deletions cut 2 bases from V and 5 bases from J, with 9 bases between. CDR3 residues: CASSYDRITGELFF. CDR3 DNA: TGTGCCAGCAGTTACGACCGTATTACCGGGGAGCTGTTTTTT.

The chain joins TRBV28 to TRBJ2-1; 8 positions agree with TRBD1. V gave up 5 bases and J gave up 8 bases; unmatched junction bases: 8. This CDR3 has 14 amino acids. CDR1 is MDHEN, CDR2 SYDVKM, per germline. The CDR3 DNA reads TGTGCCAGCAGTATGGACAGGGTTAACGATGAGCAGTTCTTC. It codes for CASSMDRVNDEQFF.

Concerning this clonotype: Given a much more abundant clone one base away, this may be a read error. This chain joins TRBV4-1 and TRBJ1-4; possible D gene TRBD1, 5 bases. The ends were cut back, 3 bases at V and 5 bases at J, with 13 bases in the middle. CDR1 is MGHRA and CDR2 is YSYEKL in the germline V gene. The CDR3 sequence is 15 residues long. The CDR3 here is CASSQGGYENEKLFF. CDR3 nucleotide sequence: TGCGCCAGCAGCCAGGGGGGATACGAAAATGAAAAACTGTTTTTT.

This chain joins TRBV30 and TRBJ2-1; 7 nucleotides match TRBD2. The germline V gene encodes CDR1 GTSNPN and CDR2 SVGIG (reference sequence). This CDR3 comprises 15 residues. Unmatched junction bases numbered 10, after V lost 7 bases and J lost 1 base. The DNA for the CDR3 is TGTGCCTCGACCCTTGTAGCGGGTTCCTACAATGAGCAGTTCTTC. Its translation is CASTLVAGSYNEQFF.

On this clonotype itself: A read error is possible here, since a much larger clone lies one base away. This chain uses TRBV6-1 with TRBJ2-7; TRBD2 agrees at 9 bases. This CDR3 has 15 residues. Germline CDR1 reads MNHNS; CDR2 reads SASEGT. Trimming at V came to 4 bases and at J to 9 bases, leaving 13 bases not matched to a gene. The CDR3 reads CASSAPGTSPSPQYF. As DNA, the CDR3 is TGTGCCAGCAGTGCCCCCGGGACTAGCCCGTCACCGCAGTACTTC.

This clonotype was counted ten times or more. The chain joins TRBV2 to TRBJ2-7; no clear D. This CDR3 is 14 amino acids long. The V end lost 6 bases, the J end lost 4 bases, and 16 bases lay between the germline ends. Germline CDR1 SNHLY, CDR2 FYNNEI. The CDR3 sequence: CASRQESSSYEQYF. In nucleotides, the CDR3 is TGTGCCAGCAGGCAAGAGAGCAGCTCGTACGAGCAGTACTTC. Full variable domain (missing parts from reference TRBV2 and TRBJ2-7): EPEVTQTPSHQVTQMGQEVILRCVPISNHLYFYWYRQILGQKVEFLVSFYNNEISEKSEIFDDQFSVERPDGSNFTLKIRSTKLEDSAMYFCASRQESSSYEQYFGPGTRLTVT.

This clonotype was detected many times. The V call is TRBV5-1, the J call TRBJ2-3, with TRBD1 as a possible D gene (6 bases). Per germline, CDR1 SGHRS and CDR2 YFSETQ. Trimming removed 0 bases at V and 3 bases at J, with 8 bases between. CDR3 size: 14 residues. The CDR3 DNA follows: TGCGCCAGCAGCTTGGGACAGGCAACAGATACGCAGTATTTT. It yields the protein CASSLGQATDTQYF.

This clonotype was seen many times. V and J are TRBV7-9 and TRBJ2-1; 8 nucleotides agree with TRBD1. This CDR3 comprises 14 residues. Trimming cost V 5 bases and J 11 bases; bases outside gene matches: 11. In germline, CDR1 is SEHNR, CDR2 FQNEAQ (reference sequence). The CDR3 loop is CASSPSGQGTKQFF. For the CDR3, the DNA is TGTGCCAGCAGCCCCAGCGGACAGGGCACAAAGCAGTTCTTC.

The chain combines TRBV3-1 with TRBJ2-5; D unresolved. The CDR3 is made up of 13 amino acids. The germline gives CDR1 LGHDT, CDR2 YNNKEL (reference sequence). V lost 1 base and J lost 1, with 4 bases in between. The chain's CDR3 is CASSQGRQETQYF. CDR3 bases: TGTGCCAGCAGCCAAGGACGCCAAGAGACCCAGTACTTC.

Ten or more counts support this clonotype. The chain is built from TRBV6-6 and TRBJ1-6, with 9 bases that match TRBD1. With 6 bases clipped from V and 7 bases from J, the junction kept 4 bases outside the gene matches. CDR1 MNHNY and CDR2 SVGAGI come from the germline V gene (reference sequence). The CDR3 covers 14 residues. CDR3 region: CASSRGTGNSPLHF. In nucleotides, the CDR3 is TGTGCCAGCAGCCGCGGGACAGGGAATTCACCCCTCCACTTT.

This clonotype was seen a handful of times. One end of the junction does not line up with germline, which may come from a read error. V gene TRBV27 combines with J gene TRBJ2-7; D may be TRBD1 or TRBD2 (5 bases each). The CDR3 runs 15 residues. The germline CDR1 and CDR2 sequences are MNHEY and SMNVEV (reference sequence). For the CDR3, the DNA is TGTGCCAGCAGTTTTTCCGGGACGGTCACCTACGCGCAGTACTTC. Protein sequence: CASSFSGTVTYAQYF.

Concerning this clonotype: A much larger clone differs from this one at a single base, so this may be a read error. CDR3: CASGPGRYNEQFF. CDR3 nucleotide sequence: TGTGCCAGTGGCCCAGGCAGGTACAATGAGCAGTTCTTC. The chain links TRBV19 to TRBJ2-1, with no clear D. From germline, CDR1 is LNHDA and CDR2 SQIVND (reference sequence). The CDR3 spans 13 residues. With 8 bases removed from V and 4 bases from J, the gap between germline ends came to 12 bases.

The chain recombines TRBV6-2 or TRBV6-3 with TRBJ1-3; D uncertain. The CDR3 is made up of 14 amino acids. Germline CDR1 MNHEY, CDR2 SVGEGT. Trimming stripped 0 bases from V and 3 bases from J, with 6 bases between. The CDR3 region is CASSYSPIGNTIYF. Written as DNA, the CDR3 is TGTGCCAGCAGTTACTCCCCGATTGGAAACACCATATATTTT.

This clonotype was detected many times. The V call is TRBV5-8, the J call TRBJ1-4; D not resolved. Trimming pared 1 base from V and 5 bases from J, leaving 12 bases between. CDR1 SGHTS and CDR2 YDEGEE come from the germline V gene. This CDR3 is 15 amino acids long. DNA of the CDR3: TGTGCCAGCAGCTTGAATATCGATCGAAATGAAAAACTGTTTTTT. This codes for CASSLNIDRNEKLFF.

This clonotype was seen repeatedly, ten times or more. The CDR3 nucleotides are TGCGCCAGCAAAGGGGTCAGTACAGGACCCGACGAGCAGTACTTC. This sequence encodes CASKGVSTGPDEQYF. The V gene is TRBV10-2, the J gene TRBJ2-7, with D possibly being TRBD1 (5 bases). This CDR3 contains 15 residues. With 7 bases removed from V and 5 bases from J, the gap between germline ends came to 21 bases. Germline-derived CDR1 and CDR2 are WSHSY and SAAADI.